This T cell receptor (beta chain) was found in a study of CD8+CD57+ T cells in acquired aplastic anemia. Study as a whole: Sorted CD4+ and CD8+ cells gave an average of about 3.4 ug of DNA.

The study, taken as a whole, reports: A set of more than 25 CD8+ CDR3 sequences was shared between patients and controls, and these sequences appeared highly expressed in patients.

CD8+CD57+ cell expansion, shown by flow cytometry, had occurred in the patients selected for sequencing. Patients, without exception, had severe acquired aplastic anemia. Patients had undergone no therapy by the time their blood was sampled. Genomic DNA served as template for TCR beta VDJ and CDR3 profiling. MiXCR, run by TCRdb on the reads, gives a single entry per CDR3 protein. The sample holds about 240,000 distinct CDR3 sequences, approximately 45% seen once. This clonotype was counted many times. No antigen is known for it. This receptor was taken from a human donor with aplastic anemia. The specimen sequenced was sorted CD4+, CD8+, or CD8+CD57+ T cells (not recorded which) from PBMCs.

The CDR3, as DNA: TGTGCCAGCAGACTCCCAGGGGACACCGGGGAGCTGTTTTTT. Translated, it gives CASRLPGDTGELFF. The rearrangement links TRBV6-2 or TRBV6-3 to TRBJ2-2; weak D call: TRBD1 (6 bases). The CDR3 is 14 amino acids. The V gene's germline CDR1 is MNHEY and CDR2 SVGEGT. Trimming left V 6 bases short and J 3 bases short, with 11 bases between.